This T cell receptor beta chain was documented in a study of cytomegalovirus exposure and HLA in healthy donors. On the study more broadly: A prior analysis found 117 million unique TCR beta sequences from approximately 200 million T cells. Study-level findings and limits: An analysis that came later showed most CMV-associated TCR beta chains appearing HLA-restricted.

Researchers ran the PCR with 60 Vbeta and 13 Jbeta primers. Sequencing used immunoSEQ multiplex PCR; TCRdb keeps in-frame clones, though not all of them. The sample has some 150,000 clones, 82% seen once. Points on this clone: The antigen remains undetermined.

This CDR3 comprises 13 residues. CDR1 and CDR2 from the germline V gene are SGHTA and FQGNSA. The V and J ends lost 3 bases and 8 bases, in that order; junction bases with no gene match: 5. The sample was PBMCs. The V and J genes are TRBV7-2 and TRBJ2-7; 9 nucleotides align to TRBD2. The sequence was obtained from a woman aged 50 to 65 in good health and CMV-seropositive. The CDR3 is CASSLGGGAKQYF. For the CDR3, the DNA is TGTGCCAGCAGCTTGGGCGGGGGGGCAAAGCAGTACTTC.